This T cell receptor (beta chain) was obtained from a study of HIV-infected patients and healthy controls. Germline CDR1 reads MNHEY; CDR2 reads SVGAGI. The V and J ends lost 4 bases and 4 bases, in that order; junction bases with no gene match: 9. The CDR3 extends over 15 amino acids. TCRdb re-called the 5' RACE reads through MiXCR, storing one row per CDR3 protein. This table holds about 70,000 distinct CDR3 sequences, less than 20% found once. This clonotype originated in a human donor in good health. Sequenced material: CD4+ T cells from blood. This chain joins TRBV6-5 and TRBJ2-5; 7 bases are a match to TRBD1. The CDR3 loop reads CASSSIQGYRETQYF. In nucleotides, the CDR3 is TGTGCCAGCAGTTCTATACAGGGGTATAGAGAGACCCAGTACTTC.